A single sample is the source of the 32 T cell receptor beta chains below, sequenced in a study of CD8+ T cells in alopecia areata. It was cDNA, reverse transcribed from extracted RNA, that served as the sequencing template. Sequencing was performed with immunoSEQ multiplex PCR; in TCRdb, only in-frame clones are kept and a portion is missing. The table records fewer than 200,000 clones, approximately 59% of them present only once. Material: CD4+ T cells sorted from blood, obtained at week 0. These receptors originate from a human donor with alopecia areata.

This sequence joins TRBV29-1 and TRBJ2-3, with D uncertain. CDR3 length: 11 residues. V shed 3 bases and J shed 5 bases, with 6 bases lying between them. CDR1 and CDR2 from the germline V gene are SQVTM and ANQGSEA. The CDR3 loop is CSVDGGDTQYF. The DNA of the CDR3 is TGCAGCGTTGATGGTGGAGATACGCAGTATTTT.

This clone appeared many times. The genes are TRBV2 and TRBJ2-7; 9 bases map to TRBD1. With V trimmed by 10 bases and J by 2 bases, 9 bases remained unmatched. The germline CDR1 and CDR2 sequences are SNHLY and FYNNEI. This CDR3 spans 14 amino acids. This chain's CDR3 is CATLLGTGTYEQYF. CDR3 nucleotide sequence: TGTGCCACACTCCTAGGGACAGGGACCTACGAGCAGTACTTC.

The chain uses TRBV5-1 and TRBJ2-5, with 8 bases aligning to TRBD1. J gave up 2 bases and V 7 bases, and 10 bases lay outside the gene matches. Germline CDR1 and CDR2: SGHRS and YFSETQ. This CDR3 region has 15 residues. Written as DNA, the CDR3 is TGCGCCAGCCGGATGGACAGGGACCTGCAAGAGACCCAGTACTTC. Protein sequence: CASRMDRDLQETQYF.

Ten or more counts support this clone. V usage is TRBV7-2 and J usage is TRBJ2-7, with D maybe TRBD1 (6 bases). The germline V gene encodes CDR1 SGHTA and CDR2 FQGNSA. The CDR3 consists of 13 residues. The germline V and J ends were trimmed by 1 base and 11 bases, with 15 bases remaining between them. The CDR3 protein is CASSLGWDKAEYF. The CDR3 DNA is TGTGCCAGCAGCTTAGGTTGGGACAAGGCAGAGTACTTC.

This clone was seen more than once but under ten times. CDR3 amino acids: CASRRDSYEQYF. As DNA, the CDR3 is TGTGCCAGCAGGCGGGACTCCTACGAGCAGTACTTC. The chain is built from TRBV2 and TRBJ2-7; TRBD2 is a possible D gene (6 bases). The germline gives CDR1 SNHLY, CDR2 FYNNEI. The V end was cut by 6 bases, the J end by 0 bases, with 6 bases between. This CDR3 has 12 residues.

The J gene is TRBJ2-1, the V gene TRBV27; D possibly uses TRBD1 or TRBD2 (6 bases each). The CDR3 spans 14 residues. Germline values: CDR1 MNHEY, CDR2 SMNVEV (reference sequence). The germline V and J ends were trimmed by 10 bases and 0 bases, with 13 bases remaining between them. CDR3 coding DNA: TGTGCCACCGGTAGGGGGGTCTCCTACAATGAGCAGTTCTTC. This codes for CATGRGVSYNEQFF.

As DNA, the CDR3 is TGCGCCAGCAGCTTAATCCGCGACGGGGGCACCGGAGAGACCCAGTACTTC. Amino acid sequence: CASSLIRDGGTGETQYF. The chain employs TRBV5-1 and TRBJ2-5; D possibly matches TRBD1 or TRBD2 (6 bases each). Deletions cut 2 bases from V and 4 bases from J, with 21 bases between. This CDR3 contains 17 residues. Germline V gene data show CDR1 as SGHRS and CDR2 as YFSETQ.

V and J are TRBV5-1 and TRBJ2-7; the match to TRBD2 covers 13 bases. The CDR3 sequence is 14 residues long. Germline lookup yields CDR1 SGHRS and CDR2 YFSETQ. The junction had 7 bases not matched to a gene; V was cut back by 4 bases and J by 9 bases. Here the CDR3 reads CASSPGTSGVLQYF. CDR3 in DNA: TGCGCCAGCAGCCCCGGGACTAGCGGGGTACTGCAGTACTTC.

This chain uses TRBV7-9 with TRBJ1-4, with unresolved D. The CDR3 consists of 14 residues. In germline, CDR1 is SEHNR, CDR2 FQNEAQ (reference sequence). Trimming stripped 7 bases from V and 4 bases from J, with 13 bases between. The DNA for the CDR3 is TGTGCCAGCACCTCCGGCAGGCTTAATGAAAAACTGTTTTTT. This encodes CASTSGRLNEKLFF.

This clone was counted a few times. This rearrangement joins TRBV29-1 to TRBJ2-3; D is tentatively TRBD1 or TRBD2 (5 bases each). Germline CDR1 and CDR2: SQVTM and ANQGSEA. V dropped 8 bases and J dropped 6 bases, with 18 bases sitting between them. The CDR3 has 13 amino acids. The CDR3 loop reads CSSGAYGGDTQYF. DNA of the CDR3: TGCAGCTCCGGGGCTTACGGTGGGGATACGCAGTATTTT.

The genes are TRBV27 and TRBJ2-7; D is unclear. The V end lost 6 bases, the J end lost 2 bases, and 14 bases lay between the germline ends. This CDR3 region has 14 residues. CDR1 and CDR2 (germline): MNHEY, SMNVEV (reference sequence). CDR3 sequence (DNA): TGTGCCAGCAGAGCAGGTGGGTGGGCCTACGAGCAGTACTTC. Translating gives CASRAGGWAYEQYF.

There are a few counts of this clone. This chain's CDR3 is CASSYSIGQPQHF. The CDR3 DNA reads TGTGCCAGCAGTTACTCCATTGGGCAGCCCCAGCATTTT. V is TRBV6-6 and J is TRBJ1-5, with unresolved D. The V end was cut by 0 bases, the J end by 7 bases, with 7 bases between. This CDR3 is built from 13 residues. Germline assignment: CDR1 MNHNY and CDR2 SVGAGI (reference sequence).

Turning to this clone: Other DNA sequences of this sample code for an identical CDR3. The CDR3 reads CSVVWGQETQYF. CDR3 sequence (DNA): TGCAGCGTTGTCTGGGGTCAGGAGACCCAGTACTTC. This rearrangement joins TRBV29-1 to TRBJ2-5; unclear D gene. Trimming removed 4 bases at V and 5 bases at J, with 11 bases between. In germline, CDR1 is SQVTM, CDR2 ANQGSEA. The CDR3 runs 12 residues.

This clone has just a few counts. V usage is TRBV15 and J usage is TRBJ1-2; no clear D. CDR1 is LNHNV, CDR2 YYDKDF, per germline (reference sequence). Trimming shortened V by 4 bases and J by 6 bases, and 15 bases separated the two germline ends. The CDR3 has 14 amino acids. CDR3 amino acids: CATSKGRLENGYTF. The CDR3 coding sequence is TGTGCCACCAGCAAGGGAAGGTTGGAAAATGGCTACACCTTC.

This chain links TRBV5-4 with TRBJ1-6; D is unclear. Germline V gene sequence: CDR1 SGHNT, CDR2 YYREEE (reference sequence). This CDR3 is 15 amino acids long. V was pared by 2 bases and J by 9 bases, with 15 bases between. The CDR3 reads CASSLGQAGRSPLHF. For the CDR3, the DNA is TGTGCCAGCAGCTTAGGTCAGGCCGGACGTTCACCCCTCCACTTT.

The CDR3 protein is CASGGVGTGELFF. The CDR3, as DNA: TGTGCCTCAGGAGGTGTAGGCACCGGGGAGCTGTTTTTT. This chain connects TRBV25-1 to TRBJ2-2; TRBD2 is a possible D gene (5 bases). This CDR3 contains 13 residues. The V gene lost 11 bases and the J gene lost 4 bases, with 14 bases spanning the gap. Germline values: CDR1 MGHDK, CDR2 SYGVNS. The full variable domain, with the rest looked up from reference TRBV25-1 and TRBJ2-2, is EADIYQTPRYLVIGTGKKITLECSQTMGHDKMYWYQQDPGMELHLIHYSYGVNSTEKGDLSSESTVSRIRTEHFPLTLESARPSHTSQYLCASGGVGTGELFFGEGSRLTVL.

This clone was found a few times. The chain employs TRBV29-1 and TRBJ2-5; weak D call: TRBD2 (7 bases). Germline V gives CDR1 SQVTM, CDR2 ANQGSEA. CDR3 length equals 13 residues. Trimming pared 6 bases from V and 5 bases from J, leaving 16 bases between. The CDR3 DNA is TGCAGCGTGGGGGGAGGGGGATCGGAGACCCAGTACTTC. It translates to CSVGGGGSETQYF.

This clone was seen a few times. The chain combines TRBV6-1 with TRBJ1-3; tentatively, D is TRBD1 (5 bases). CDR1 MNHNS and CDR2 SASEGT come from the germline V gene. The CDR3 loop spans 12 amino acids. V was clipped by 6 bases and J by 8 bases, with 11 bases between them. The CDR3 protein is CASRDKVDTIYF. The CDR3 region has the DNA TGTGCCAGCAGGGACAAGGTGGACACCATATATTTT.

This clone was counted only a few times. The rearrangement uses TRBV27 and TRBJ2-7; 7 bases are shared with TRBD1. The V and J ends lost 5 bases and 5 bases, in that order; junction bases with no gene match: 0. The CDR3 length is 11 residues. The germline V gene has CDR1 MNHEY and CDR2 SMNVEV (reference sequence). The CDR3 sequence: CASSQGDEQYF. The DNA for the CDR3 is TGTGCCAGCAGTCAGGGGGACGAGCAGTACTTC.

The J gene is TRBJ2-5, the V gene TRBV9; D gene ambiguous. The germline V gene has CDR1 SGDLS and CDR2 YYNGEE. CDR3 length: 13 residues. V was pared by 2 bases and J by 3 bases, with 8 bases between. The DNA of the CDR3 is TGTGCCAGCAGCGTTGGCTGGAAAGAGACCCAGTACTTC. Translating it yields CASSVGWKETQYF.

J is TRBJ2-1 and V is TRBV14; the D is unclear. Germline CDR1 SGHDN, CDR2 FVKESK. CDR3 length: 15 residues. Trimming cost V 0 bases and J 2 bases, with 8 bases left between them. The chain's CDR3 is CASSQEVATYNEQFF. CDR3 nucleotides: TGTGCCAGCAGCCAAGAGGTGGCAACCTACAATGAGCAGTTCTTC.

V usage is TRBV29-1 and J usage is TRBJ1-5, with TRBD1 matching over 9 bases. V dropped 6 bases and J dropped 6; count of bases not matched to a gene: 6. The CDR3 totals 13 residues. From germline, CDR1 is SQVTM and CDR2 ANQGSEA. In nucleotides, the CDR3 is TGCAGCGTCCAGGGGGACAGGGCTCAGCCCCAGCATTTT. Amino acid sequence: CSVQGDRAQPQHF. The full variable domain, with the rest looked up from reference TRBV29-1 and TRBJ1-5, is SAVISQKPSRDICQRGTSLTIQCQVDSQVTMMFWYRQQPGQSLTLIATANQGSEATYESGFVIDKFPISRPNLTFSTLTVSNMSPEDSSIYLCSVQGDRAQPQHFGDGTRLSIL.

This chain joins TRBV6-1 and TRBJ2-7; no clear D gene. The V and J ends lost 3 bases and 12 bases respectively, with 9 bases between them. From germline, CDR1 is MNHNS and CDR2 SASEGT. The CDR3 covers 10 residues. CDR3 residues: CASSDRALYF. CDR3 sequence (DNA): TGTGCCAGCAGTGACAGAGCTCTGTACTTC.

J is TRBJ2-6 and V is TRBV11-2; 8 positions agree with TRBD2. The CDR3 has 18 amino acids. The germline gives CDR1 SGHAT, CDR2 FQNNGV. The trim removed 6 bases at V and 0 bases at J, leaving 10 bases unmatched. The CDR3 DNA follows: TGTGCCAGCAGGCGAGGCCGGGGGGGCCGCTCTGGGGCCAACGTCCTGACTTTC. Translating it yields CASRRGRGGRSGANVLTF.

The chain joins TRBV30 to TRBJ2-3; D possibly corresponds to TRBD2 (5 bases). The germline V gene has CDR1 GTSNPN and CDR2 SVGIG (reference sequence). V dropped 0 bases and J dropped 5 bases, with 9 bases sitting between them. There are 13 residues in the CDR3. CDR3 nucleotide sequence: TGTGCCTGGAGTGTGACCGGGGTAGATACGCAGTATTTT. Translation gives CAWSVTGVDTQYF.

This clone was observed a few times. This chain connects TRBV29-1 to TRBJ2-1; 11 bases match TRBD2. The CDR3 is 18 residues long. Trimming removed 1 base from V and 11 bases from J; junction bases left unmatched: 19. Germline CDR1 and CDR2: SQVTM and ANQGSEA. The CDR3 nucleotides read TGCAGCGTTGAAGGGAGTGGTAGCGGGGGGGCACAGTTTGGTAAGCAGTTCTTC. The encoded protein is CSVEGSGSGGAQFGKQFF.

The genes are TRBV15 and TRBJ2-7; 7 bases line up with TRBD1. The J segment lost 0 bases and the V segment lost 3 bases, leaving 2 bases of the junction unmatched. The CDR3 consists of 14 residues. CDR1 and CDR2 (germline): LNHNV, YYDKDF (reference sequence). The chain's CDR3 is CATSRDRSSYEQYF. The DNA of the CDR3 is TGTGCCACCAGCAGGGACAGGAGCTCCTACGAGCAGTACTTC.

This chain links TRBV5-1 with TRBJ1-1; D not certain. V lost 0 bases and J 1 base, leaving 10 bases between the germline ends. The germline V gene encodes CDR1 SGHRS and CDR2 YFSETQ. This CDR3 has 15 amino acids. The CDR3 region is CASSLELNTNTEAFF. The CDR3, as DNA: TGCGCCAGCAGCTTGGAGCTGAATACGAACACTGAAGCTTTCTTT. The complete variable domain, with remaining parts taken from reference TRBV5-1 and TRBJ1-1, reads KAGVTQTPRYLIKTRGQQVTLSCSPISGHRSVSWYQQTPGQGLQFLFEYFSETQRNKGNFPGRFSGRQFSNSRSEMNVSTLELGDSALYLCASSLELNTNTEAFFGQGTRLTVV.

The chain employs TRBV19 and TRBJ2-7, with D tentatively TRBD1 (6 bases). V shed 5 bases and J shed 3 bases, with 17 bases lying between them. The germline gives CDR1 LNHDA, CDR2 SQIVND (reference sequence). The CDR3 sequence is 15 residues long. The CDR3 loop is CASSSSQGFRYEQYF. CDR3 DNA: TGTGCCAGTAGTTCCAGCCAGGGGTTCCGCTACGAGCAGTACTTC.

The chain combines TRBV30 with TRBJ2-1; 8 bases map to TRBD2. The CDR3 totals 14 residues. CDR1 is GTSNPN and CDR2 is SVGIG in the germline V gene (reference sequence). Trimming at V came to 3 bases and at J to 6 bases, leaving 7 bases not matched to a gene. The CDR3 nucleotides are TGTGCCTGGAGCGCGGGACTAGTGGGCAATGAGCAGTTCTTC. Translated, it gives CAWSAGLVGNEQFF.

V is TRBV29-1 and J is TRBJ1-1, with D perhaps TRBD1 (6 bases). The CDR3 is 14 residues long. Trimming removed 7 bases from V and 5 bases from J, with 20 bases in between. Germline loops: CDR1 SQVTM, CDR2 ANQGSEA. The CDR3 protein is CSADSRGQGTEAFF. The CDR3 bases are TGCAGCGCCGACTCCAGGGGCCAGGGGACTGAAGCTTTCTTT.

This rearrangement joins TRBV14 to TRBJ2-7; TRBD1 or TRBD2 may be the D gene (5 bases each). CDR3 length: 15 amino acids. V was clipped by 2 bases and J by 3 bases, with 14 bases between them. Germline CDR1 and CDR2: SGHDN and FVKESK. The CDR3: CASSQTWDGDYEQYF. The CDR3 DNA reads as TGTGCCAGCAGCCAAACTTGGGACGGAGACTACGAGCAGTACTTC.